These T cell receptor beta chains were read from a single sample in a study of cytomegalovirus exposure and HLA in healthy donors. Sequenced by immunoSEQ multiplex PCR; TCRdb stores in-frame clones only, minus some. The sample lists about 150,000 clones; approximately 90% were seen once. Sequenced sample: PBMCs. The origin of the receptors is a woman aged 25 to 39 in good health and CMV-seronegative. Both conserved end residues are part of each CDR3. D genes are given only for firm matches. The size field is filled for only some rows; it gives once, few, many or a size class.

abundance	v_gene	d_gene	j_gene	CDR3nt	CDR3aa
.	TRBV28	.	TRBJ2-7	TGTGCCAGCAGTTTACTTGGGCCCCGGTCAGGGGAGCAGTACTTC	CASSLLGPRSGEQYF
.	TRBV7-2	.	TRBJ2-7	TGTGCCAGCAGCTTAACAGGTCGGCTGGACTACGAGCAGTACTTC	CASSLTGRLDYEQYF
few	TRBV27	.	TRBJ1-5	TGTGCCAGCAGTTTGACTGCGAATCAGCCCCAGCATTTT	CASSLTANQPQHF
few	TRBV11-2	.	TRBJ2-2	TGTGCCAGCAGCTTTTTTTTAGCGAACACCGGGGAGCTGTTTTTT	CASSFFLANTGELFF
.	TRBV29-1	.	TRBJ1-4	TGCAGCGTCCTTTTACAGGGCTTCAATGAAAAACTGTTTTTT	CSVLLQGFNEKLFF
.	TRBV7-9	.	TRBJ2-3	TGTGCCAGCAGTATCAGGGGAAGCACAGATACGCAGTATTTT	CASSIRGSTDTQYF
.	TRBV13	TRBD1	TRBJ2-5	TGTGCCAGCAGCTTAGGGACAGGGATAGAGACCCAGTACTTC	CASSLGTGIETQYF
.	TRBV10-3	TRBD1	TRBJ2-1	TGTGCCATCGGGACAGGGGGCGCGGGGGGCCGGGCGGGCAATGAGCAGTTCTTC	CAIGTGGAGGRAGNEQFF
.	TRBV19	.	TRBJ1-5	TGTGCCAGTAGTATTCGTCTGGCTCAGCCCCAGCATTTT	CASSIRLAQPQHF
.	TRBV27	.	TRBJ2-1	TGTGCCAGCAGTTTAGCGGGGTCCTACAATGAGCAGTTCTTC	CASSLAGSYNEQFF
few	TRBV6-6	.	TRBJ2-7	TGTGCCAGCAGTTACTCGATTCTATCGAGCGAGCAGTACTTC	CASSYSILSSEQYF
once	TRBV5-1	.	TRBJ2-1	TGCGCCAGCAGCCTGGGGGCGGGGGCCTTGGGTAATGAGCAGTTCTTC	CASSLGAGALGNEQFF
.	TRBV10-2	.	TRBJ1-1	TGCGCCAGCAGAGACGTTTACGGGGGTACTGAAGCTTTCTTT	CASRDVYGGTEAFF
.	TRBV15	.	TRBJ2-7	TGTGCCACCAGCAGAGCGGAGACCGGAGCCTACGAGCAGTACTTC	CATSRAETGAYEQYF
.	TRBV30	.	TRBJ2-7	TGTGCCTGGGACATATGGACCTACGAGCAGTACTTC	CAWDIWTYEQYF
.	TRBV2	.	TRBJ1-2	TGTGCCAGCAGTCGAGGGCGTTGGGCTAACTATGGCTACACCTTC	CASSRGRWANYGYTF
.	TRBV2	.	TRBJ2-1	TGTGCCAGCAGGGGCAGGGCAAGCTCCTACAATGAGCAGTTCTTC	CASRGRASSYNEQFF
once	TRBV4-1	.	TRBJ1-6	TGCGCCAGCAGCCCTGACGGAACAGGGTTAAGCTCACCCCTCCACTTT	CASSPDGTGLSSPLHF
.	TRBV28	.	TRBJ1-1	TGTGCCAGCAGTGAAGACATCTCTGAAGCTTTCTTT	CASSEDISEAFF
.	TRBV28	.	TRBJ1-2	TGTGCCAGCAGCTCCAGCGGACAGATCTATGGCTACACCTTC	CASSSSGQIYGYTF
.	TRBV15	.	TRBJ1-2	TGTGCCACCAGCCCAACACCCTCTAACTATGGCTACACCTTC	CATSPTPSNYGYTF
.	TRBV12-5	.	TRBJ2-7	TGTGCTAGTGGTTTCAGGGTGAACCTCTCCTACGAGCAGTACTTC	CASGFRVNLSYEQYF
.	TRBV5-1	TRBD1	TRBJ1-1	TGCGCCAGCAGCCTGGACAGGGGGAACGCTGAAGCTTTCTTT	CASSLDRGNAEAFF
.	TRBV13	TRBD2	TRBJ2-1	TGTGCCAGCAGCCGTAGCGGGAGGTTCTTCAATGAGCAGTTCTTC	CASSRSGRFFNEQFF
.	TRBV27	TRBD2	TRBJ2-1	TGTGCCAGCAGTTGGCCGGGAGGGGGAAATGAGCAGTTCTTC	CASSWPGGGNEQFF
.	TRBV30	.	TRBJ1-4	TGTGCCTGGACCCGCATCCCAGGTGAAAAACTGTTTTTT	CAWTRIPGEKLFF
.	TRBV4-1	TRBD2	TRBJ2-7	TGCGCCAGCAGCCAAGATTACCCGGGAGGGCCTCGGGAGCAGTACTTC	CASSQDYPGGPREQYF
.	TRBV6-6	.	TRBJ2-3	TGTGCCAGCATTCACCCAGGGCCCGGTCAGGATACGCAGTATTTT	CASIHPGPGQDTQYF